The 14 T cell receptor beta chains below were found in one sample sequenced in a study of shared clonotypes between healthy human individuals. Libraries were prepared by immunoSEQ multiplex PCR; TCRdb keeps only in-frame clonotypes and omits some of them. This table holds some 1,100,000 clones, around 78% found once. Material: memory CD4+ T cells from PBMCs. The sample's subset: CD45RA-negative fraction. These receptor sequences come from a man aged 18 to 29 in good health. Some clones in this sample may be carry-over from other donors' samples.

The gene calls are TRBV4-3 and TRBJ2-1, with unresolved D. CDR1 is LGHNA, CDR2 YSLEER, per germline. The CDR3 extends over 17 amino acids. The V end lost 3 bases, the J end lost 0 bases, and 15 bases lay between the germline ends. In DNA, the CDR3 is TGCGCCAGCAGCCAGAGAGGACCGATGAGCTCCTACAATGAGCAGTTCTTC. This sequence encodes CASSQRGPMSSYNEQFF.

The chain carries TRBV28 and TRBJ2-3; 7 bases are shared with TRBD2. CDR1 is MDHEN and CDR2 is SYDVKM in the germline V gene. This CDR3 has 15 residues. The V and J ends lost 6 bases and 0 bases, in that order; junction bases with no gene match: 6. The CDR3 sequence: CASSVSGFSTDTQYF. CDR3 DNA sequence: TGTGCCAGCAGCGTTAGCGGGTTCAGCACAGATACGCAGTATTTT.

The chain recombines TRBV15 with TRBJ1-4; no clear D gene. The CDR3 has 16 amino acids. Per germline, CDR1 LNHNV and CDR2 YYDKDF (reference sequence). The V and J ends lost 0 bases and 2 bases respectively, with 10 bases between them. The CDR3 DNA reads as TGTGCCACCAGCAGAGATTTCGGGCGGACTAATGAAAAACTGTTTTTT. Translating gives CATSRDFGRTNEKLFF.

The CDR3 nucleotides are TGTGCCAGCAGCTTAGAGGGGGATCTCTCCTACAATGAGCAGTTCTTC. Its protein product is CASSLEGDLSYNEQFF. The V gene is TRBV11-3, the J gene TRBJ2-1; D tentatively reads TRBD1 or TRBD2 (5 bases each). Germline V gives CDR1 SGHNT, CDR2 YENEEA. CDR3 length: 16 residues. V gave up 0 bases and J gave up 0 bases, with 9 bases separating them.

The gene calls are TRBV19 and TRBJ2-7; 8 positions agree with TRBD1. Germline V lookup: CDR1 LNHDA, CDR2 SQIVND (reference sequence). The CDR3 is made up of 14 amino acids. With 4 bases clipped from V and 6 bases from J, the junction kept 8 bases outside the gene matches. The CDR3 is CASSKDRGVGEQYF. CDR3 coding DNA: TGTGCCAGTAGTAAAGACAGGGGCGTAGGCGAGCAGTACTTC.

J is TRBJ2-7 and V is TRBV29-1; no firm D call. CDR1 is SQVTM, CDR2 ANQGSEA, per germline. Trimming stripped 4 bases from V and 0 bases from J, with 10 bases between. The CDR3 has 13 amino acids. Here the CDR3 DNA reads TGCAGCGTTGCACACACCCGCTCCTACGAGCAGTACTTC. Translated, it gives CSVAHTRSYEQYF.

The chain employs TRBV4-1 and TRBJ2-7, with TRBD2 identical over 8 bases. V was clipped by 1 base and J by 6 bases; unmatched bases: 5. The germline V gene encodes CDR1 MGHRA and CDR2 YSYEKL. The CDR3 is 14 amino acids. The CDR3 loop reads CASSQVLLAGEQYF. The CDR3 DNA is TGCGCCAGCAGCCAAGTTCTCCTAGCGGGCGAGCAGTACTTC.

The gene calls are TRBV7-9 and TRBJ1-4; 8 bases line up with TRBD1. After removal of 3 bases from V and 9 bases from J, the junction contained 6 bases not matched to a gene. The CDR3 sequence is 14 residues long. Germline lookup yields CDR1 SEHNR and CDR2 FQNEAQ (reference sequence). The CDR3: CASSFQGAPQKLFF. For the CDR3, the DNA is TGTGCCAGCAGCTTCCAGGGGGCGCCCCAAAAACTGTTTTTT.

The chain is built from TRBV28 and TRBJ2-5, with D possibly TRBD1 on 6 matching bases. The CDR3 runs to 13 residues. Per the germline V gene, CDR1 is MDHEN and CDR2 is SYDVKM. V was shortened by 5 bases and J by 1 base, with 8 bases between the two germline ends. The CDR3 loop is CASSTGPQETQYF. CDR3 nucleotide sequence: TGTGCCAGCAGTACAGGGCCCCAAGAGACCCAGTACTTC.

The rearrangement joins TRBV15 to TRBJ1-5; D unclear. Germline V gene lookup returns CDR1 LNHNV and CDR2 YYDKDF (reference sequence). The CDR3 is made up of 13 amino acids. With 1 base removed from V and 5 bases from J, the gap between germline ends came to 6 bases. CDR3 sequence reads: CATSRAVDQPQHF. The CDR3 DNA reads TGTGCCACCAGCAGAGCTGTCGATCAGCCCCAGCATTTT.

This chain connects TRBV30 to TRBJ1-2, with D uncertain. Trimming took 5 bases from V and 2 from J, leaving 9 bases between them. From germline, CDR1 is GTSNPN and CDR2 SVGIG (reference sequence). This CDR3 has 12 amino acids. CDR3 sequence: CAWGNSNYGYTF. In DNA form, the CDR3 reads TGTGCCTGGGGTAACAGCAACTATGGCTACACCTTC.

The chain links TRBV11-2 to TRBJ2-7; TRBD2 might be the D (5 bases). CDR3 length equals 17 residues. Germline V CDR1 and CDR2: SGHAT, FQNNGV. Trimming shortened V by 3 bases and J by 6 bases, and 24 bases separated the two germline ends. Here the CDR3 DNA reads TGTGCCAGCAGCTTCGGAACTCGGACGAGCGGTTTATCCGAGCAGTACTTC. Encoded protein: CASSFGTRTSGLSEQYF.

The CDR3 bases are TGCAGCACCTGGGATGGGGCGGAATCCTACGAGCAGTACTTC. Protein sequence: CSTWDGAESYEQYF. The chain is built from TRBV29-1 and TRBJ2-7; TRBD1 is a possible D gene (5 bases). V lost 8 bases and J 1 base, leaving 18 bases between the germline ends. Germline-derived CDR1 and CDR2 are SQVTM and ANQGSEA. This CDR3 spans 14 amino acids.

This rearrangement joins TRBV29-1 to TRBJ1-4; D is perhaps TRBD1 (6 bases). Trimming took off 6 bases at V and 6 bases at J, with 11 bases between the two ends. CDR1 is SQVTM and CDR2 is ANQGSEA in the germline V gene. The CDR3 loop spans 12 amino acids. As DNA, the CDR3 is TGCAGCGTGGGGGGCGGGGATGAAAAACTGTTTTTT. Translated, it gives CSVGGGDEKLFF.